The clone carrying this T cell receptor beta chain was observed a few times. Its antigen is as yet unknown. Deletions cut 9 bases from V and 6 bases from J, with 18 bases between. CDR3 length: 15 amino acids. Germline values: CDR1 MDHEN, CDR2 SYDVKM. Construction of the TCRbeta library involved unique molecular identifiers. TCRdb passed the PCR reads through MiXCR, listing each CDR3 protein once. The repertoire includes almost 250,000 distinct CDR3 sequences, around 25% of them detected once, and approximately 2.5% sits in the top ten. The sample is drawn from a study of T-cell reconstitution after alpha-beta-depleted transplantation in children. The study's findings and limits: Diversity and T-cell counts at one year after transplant derived mostly from new T cells. Several hundred expanded graft clones reportedly were the source of alpha-beta T cells about two months after transplant. Several patients had high TCRbeta diversity at day 60; it came from surviving recipient T cells and thymic progenitors.

J is TRBJ1-6 and V is TRBV28, with D possibly TRBD1 on 6 matching bases. The sample was PBMCs, taken before TCRalphabeta/CD19-depleted stem cell transplant. The TCR was taken from a girl aged 2-10 years with Fanconi anemia, due to receive a stem cell transplant. The CDR3, as DNA: TGTGCCAGTACCCGAGTGAGAGGGGGTAATTCACCCCTCCACTTT. It codes for CASTRVRGGNSPLHF.